The 28 T cell receptor beta chains in this list originate from one sample, sequenced in a study of CD8 T cells in Susac syndrome. An input of about 0.45 to 1 ug of RNA was subjected to reverse transcription using random hexamers. TCRdb called the immunoSEQ multiplex PCR reads again in MiXCR, with one record for every CDR3 protein. The sample holds about 180,000 distinct CDR3 sequences; about 94% are singletons and the top ten take 0.093%. Sequencing was done on a sample of CD4+ T cells from PBMCs. The receptors derive from a human donor with multiple sclerosis.

This clonotype was counted once. The chain joins TRBV5-6 to TRBJ1-1, with 7 bases matching TRBD1. V shed 4 bases, J shed 0 bases, and the junction held 12 bases outside the gene matches. The CDR3 sequence is 17 residues long. In germline, CDR1 is SGHDT, CDR2 YYEEEE. The CDR3 nucleotides are TGTGCCAGCAGCGGAGGGCCGGGACAGACTTTGAACACTGAAGCTTTCTTT. Translated: CASSGGPGQTLNTEAFF.

This clonotype came up many times. The chain has TRBV12-3 or TRBV12-4 and TRBJ2-5; no clear D. This CDR3 comprises 11 residues. Trimming pared 6 bases from V and 1 base from J, leaving 3 bases between. Here the CDR3 reads CASSFQETQYF. The CDR3 nucleotides are TGTGCCAGCAGCTTCCAAGAGACCCAGTACTTC.

This chain's CDR3 is CSGYTGTDTQYF. The CDR3 DNA follows: TGCAGCGGGTATACAGGGACCGATACGCAGTATTTT. This chain joins TRBV29-1 and TRBJ2-3; weak D call: TRBD1 (6 bases). The germline V gene has CDR1 SQVTM and CDR2 ANQGSEA. CDR3 size: 12 residues. Trimming took 7 bases from V and 6 from J, leaving 14 bases between them.

This chain connects TRBV30 to TRBJ1-1, with D perhaps matching TRBD1 (5 bases). Trimming stripped 3 bases from V and 10 bases from J, with 15 bases between. CDR3 length equals 12 residues. In germline, CDR1 is GTSNPN, CDR2 SVGIG (reference sequence). In nucleotides, the CDR3 is TGTGCCTGGAGAACAAACCGACAGAGAGCTTTCTTT. Residues: CAWRTNRQRAFF. Looking up the rest from reference TRBV30 and TRBJ1-1 gives the full variable domain: SQTIHQWPATLVQPVGSPLSLECTVEGTSNPNLYWYRQAAGRGLQLLFYSVGIGQISSEVPQNLSASRPQDRQFILSSKKLLLSDSGFYLCAWRTNRQRAFFGQGTRLTVV.

CDR3 protein: CASSLAPAGGYYNEQFF. The CDR3 coding sequence is TGTGCCAGCAGTTTAGCTCCAGCGGGGGGCTACTACAATGAGCAGTTCTTC. The J gene is TRBJ2-1, the V gene TRBV12-3 or TRBV12-4; 9 bases map to TRBD2. The CDR3 has 17 amino acids. The junction had 6 bases not matched to a gene; V was cut back by 0 bases and J by 3 bases.

The gene calls are TRBV19 and TRBJ2-5; D is possibly TRBD1 (5 bases). This CDR3 has 13 residues. V lost 7 bases and J 5 bases, leaving 14 bases between the germline ends. Germline lookup yields CDR1 LNHDA and CDR2 SQIVND (reference sequence). The DNA of the CDR3 is TGTGCCAGTACCATCGCTAGGGGCGAGACCCAGTACTTC. This encodes CASTIARGETQYF. Using reference TRBV19 and TRBJ2-5 for the parts outside the CDR3, the full variable domain is DGGITQSPKYLFRKEGQNVTLSCEQNLNHDAMYWYRQDPGQGLRLIYYSQIVNDFQKGDIAEGYSVSREKKESFPLTVTSAQKNPTAFYLCASTIARGETQYFGPGTRLLVL.

This chain links TRBV29-1 with TRBJ2-2; 8 nucleotides match TRBD1. The CDR3 has 13 residues. CDR1 and CDR2 from the germline V gene are SQVTM and ANQGSEA. V lost 5 bases and J lost 3; bases outside the gene matches: 2. The CDR3: CSVSGQDTGELFF. CDR3 nucleotide sequence: TGCAGCGTTTCGGGACAGGACACCGGGGAGCTGTTTTTT.

The chain recombines TRBV9 with TRBJ1-5; D perhaps matches TRBD1 (5 bases). Trimming removed 0 bases at V and 0 bases at J, with 7 bases between. The CDR3 totals 15 residues. CDR1 is SGDLS and CDR2 is YYNGEE in the germline V gene. In DNA, the CDR3 is TGTGCCAGCAGCGTAGAGGGGTATAGCAATCAGCCCCAGCATTTT. Its translation: CASSVEGYSNQPQHF.

This chain uses TRBV3-1 with TRBJ2-3; TRBD2 is a possible D gene (5 bases). Trimming removed 4 bases at V and 0 bases at J, with 11 bases between. The CDR3 contains 15 residues. Germline V gene lookup returns CDR1 LGHDT and CDR2 YNNKEL (reference sequence). The CDR3 is CASSLGRLSTDTQYF. The CDR3, as DNA: TGTGCCAGCAGCCTCGGCAGACTAAGCACAGATACGCAGTATTTT.

This clonotype has a single count. The chain recombines TRBV29-1 with TRBJ2-5, with 8 bases aligning to TRBD1. This CDR3 is 11 amino acids long. The germline V gene encodes CDR1 SQVTM and CDR2 ANQGSEA. Trimming removed 7 bases from V and 5 bases from J; junction bases left unmatched: 3. CDR3 nucleotides: TGCAGCGGCCGACAGGGGGAGACCCAGTACTTC. Protein sequence: CSGRQGETQYF.

This sequence joins TRBV15 and TRBJ2-6, with D unresolved. Germline CDR1 LNHNV, CDR2 YYDKDF (reference sequence). The CDR3 runs to 17 residues. Trimming removed 1 base from V and 0 bases from J, with 10 bases in between. In DNA, the CDR3 is TGTGCCACCAGCAGAGCGAACTTGAACTCTGGGGCCAACGTCCTGACTTTC. Amino acids: CATSRANLNSGANVLTF.

The V and J genes are TRBV12-3 or TRBV12-4 and TRBJ1-1; the D is unclear. There are 14 residues in the CDR3. The V gene lost 4 bases and the J gene lost 1 base, with 10 bases spanning the gap. This CDR3 reads CASSYLNRNTEAFF. The CDR3 nucleotides are TGTGCCAGCAGTTATCTGAACAGGAACACTGAAGCTTTCTTT.

This clonotype appeared once. V is TRBV3-1 and J is TRBJ1-3; the match to TRBD1 covers 7 bases. Per germline, CDR1 LGHDT and CDR2 YNNKEL (reference sequence). The length of the CDR3 is 15 residues. Unmatched junction bases numbered 3, after V lost 4 bases and J lost 0 bases. The CDR3 coding sequence is TGTGCCAGCAGCCGGGGACAGACCTCTGGAAACACCATATATTTT. The encoded protein is CASSRGQTSGNTIYF.

This sequence joins TRBV4-3 and TRBJ2-5; 8 bases are a match to TRBD1. This CDR3 comprises 14 residues. Germline V gene sequence: CDR1 LGHNA, CDR2 YSLEER. V gave up 1 base and J gave up 5 bases; unmatched junction bases: 3. CDR3 bases: TGCGCCAGCAGCCAAGGGACAGGGTGGGAGACCCAGTACTTC. This encodes CASSQGTGWETQYF.

The chain is built from TRBV29-1 and TRBJ2-1; D ambiguous. CDR1 is SQVTM and CDR2 is ANQGSEA in the germline V gene. The CDR3 consists of 13 residues. Trimming stripped 3 bases from V and 4 bases from J, with 10 bases between. The DNA for the CDR3 is TGCAGCGTTGATCCTGGCATATACAATGAGCAGTTCTTC. Its translation: CSVDPGIYNEQFF.

The V call is TRBV6-1, the J call TRBJ2-7; D gene ambiguous. With 4 bases removed from V and 2 bases from J, the gap between germline ends came to 9 bases. The CDR3 totals 13 residues. From germline, CDR1 is MNHNS and CDR2 SASEGT. CDR3 amino acids: CASSAGLPYEQYF. CDR3 coding DNA: TGTGCCAGCAGTGCCGGGTTGCCCTACGAGCAGTACTTC.

The V call is TRBV2, the J call TRBJ2-5, with D possibly being TRBD1 or TRBD2 (6 bases each). Per germline, CDR1 SNHLY and CDR2 FYNNEI. The V gene lost 4 bases and the J gene lost 2 bases, with 14 bases spanning the gap. CDR3 length: 15 amino acids. CDR3 region: CASSGFGGPQETQYF. The CDR3 nucleotides are TGTGCCAGCAGTGGGTTTGGGGGGCCGCAAGAGACCCAGTACTTC.

The V call is TRBV18, the J call TRBJ2-7, with 8 positions matching TRBD2. V shed 3 bases, J shed 2 bases, and the junction held 9 bases outside the gene matches. This CDR3 comprises 16 residues. Germline values: CDR1 KGHSH, CDR2 LQKENI. This CDR3 reads CASSPTTSVIAYEQYF. CDR3 nucleotide sequence: TGTGCCAGCTCACCGACGACTAGCGTGATCGCCTACGAGCAGTACTTC.

The rearrangement uses TRBV20-1 and TRBJ1-5, with D unresolved. Trimming took off 5 bases at V and 0 bases at J, with 14 bases between the two ends. The germline V gene has CDR1 DFQATT and CDR2 SNEGSKA (reference sequence). This CDR3 contains 15 residues. CDR3: CSALPQVYSNQPQHF. DNA of the CDR3: TGCAGTGCTTTACCCCAGGTGTATAGCAATCAGCCCCAGCATTTT.

This chain joins TRBV29-1 and TRBJ1-2, with a possible D match to TRBD1 (6 bases). The V gene's germline CDR1 is SQVTM and CDR2 ANQGSEA. Trimming stripped 7 bases from V and 5 bases from J, with 17 bases between. The length of the CDR3 is 13 residues. Here the CDR3 reads CSAERDNGYGYTF. CDR3 coding DNA: TGCAGCGCCGAACGGGACAATGGGTATGGCTACACCTTC.

The chain carries TRBV11-1 and TRBJ2-3; TRBD2 agrees at 7 bases. Trimming at V came to 5 bases and at J to 4 bases, leaving 9 bases not matched to a gene. From germline, CDR1 is SGHAT and CDR2 FQDESV (reference sequence). The CDR3 is made up of 15 amino acids. This CDR3 is CASSPWTSEADTQYF. CDR3 nucleotide sequence: TGTGCCAGCAGCCCCTGGACTAGTGAAGCAGATACGCAGTATTTT.

The genes are TRBV5-4 and TRBJ2-5; D is undetermined. Germline CDR1 SGHNT, CDR2 YYREEE (reference sequence). V lost 5 bases and J 3 bases, leaving 17 bases between the germline ends. The CDR3 has 15 amino acids. CDR3 amino acids: CASSPTGPGEETQYF. CDR3 coding DNA: TGTGCCAGCAGTCCGACCGGCCCCGGCGAAGAGACCCAGTACTTC.

The CDR3 nucleotides read TGTGCCTGGAGTGTAGAAAGGAAGGAGCCCCAGCATTTT. Amino acid sequence: CAWSVERKEPQHF. The chain carries TRBV30 and TRBJ1-5; unclear D gene. Trimming pared 0 bases from V and 8 bases from J, leaving 11 bases between. The length of the CDR3 is 13 residues. Germline values: CDR1 GTSNPN, CDR2 SVGIG (reference sequence).

The V call is TRBV7-2, the J call TRBJ2-1; no firm D call. Germline CDR1 reads SGHTA; CDR2 reads FQGNSA. The CDR3 loop spans 11 amino acids. Trimming removed 5 bases from V and 8 bases from J, with 7 bases in between. DNA for the CDR3: TGTGCCAGCAGCCATCGAGATGAGCAGTTCTTC. This sequence encodes CASSHRDEQFF.

The genes are TRBV6-5 and TRBJ2-3; maybe TRBD1 (6 bases). V was shortened by 4 bases and J by 3 bases, with 8 bases between the two germline ends. The CDR3 totals 13 residues. Germline V gives CDR1 MNHEY, CDR2 SVGAGI. The CDR3 spells CASSSGVTDTQYF. The CDR3 nucleotides read TGTGCCAGCAGTTCAGGGGTGACAGATACGCAGTATTTT.

The chain joins TRBV27 to TRBJ1-1; perhaps TRBD1 as D (6 bases). Germline CDR1 is MNHEY and CDR2 is SMNVEV (reference sequence). The CDR3 extends over 14 amino acids. The V gene lost 3 bases and the J gene lost 3 bases, with 11 bases spanning the gap. CDR3 DNA sequence: TGTGCCAGCAGTTTCGACCACAGGGACACTGAAGCTTTCTTT. It specifies CASSFDHRDTEAFF.

This chain uses TRBV6-5 with TRBJ2-5; TRBD2 matches 9 bases. Losses at the gene ends were 0 bases for V and 0 bases for J; bases not matched to a gene: 5. Looked up from germline, CDR1 is MNHEY and CDR2 is SVGAGI. The CDR3 is 17 amino acids. The CDR3 DNA follows: TGTGCCAGCAGTTACTCGGCTAGCGGGGCCTACCAAGAGACCCAGTACTTC. Translating it yields CASSYSASGAYQETQYF.

The rearrangement links TRBV6-2 or TRBV6-3 to TRBJ2-1, with D uncertain. Germline V CDR1 and CDR2: MNHEY, SVGEGT. The CDR3 consists of 13 residues. V gave up 2 bases and J gave up 2 bases, with 4 bases separating them. The CDR3 protein is CASSYSPYNEQFF. The CDR3 nucleotides read TGTGCCAGCAGTTACAGCCCCTACAATGAGCAGTTCTTC.